This entry features one TCR beta chain sequence. Its antigen is currently not known. No base quality values were provided; no much bigger clone lies one nucleotide off. This sample was included in a study of control samples from healthy donors and cancer patients (dated by TCRdb to about 2020). Libraries came from the immunoSEQ multiplex PCR assay. In TCRdb, the immuneACCESS table is reduced to in-frame sequences with V and J assigned. These tables do not hold every clone; where another copy was compared, an unresolved V gene accounts for under half, and the others remain unexplained. This sample lists fewer than 200,000 clones; approximately 95% were detected once. The ten biggest clones cover roughly 1.5% of the sample. CDR1 and CDR2 are drawn from the germline V gene: SGHRS, YFSETQ. V loses 0 bases, J loses 0 bases, and the germline ends lie 13 bases apart. The CDR3 measures 18 amino acids from cysteine to phenylalanine. The sequence is cut down to CDR3 DNA, 54 bases in frame from base 1.

The receptor chain draws on TRBV5-1 and TRBJ2-6; the D region possibly corresponds to TRBD1 (6 bases align). Input material: blood. This TCR derives from a man younger than 30 in good health. The nucleotide sequence reads TGCGCCAGCAGCTTGGACGGCAGGGGAATCTCTGGGGCCAACGTCCTGACTTTC. It specifies CASSLDGRGISGANVLTF.